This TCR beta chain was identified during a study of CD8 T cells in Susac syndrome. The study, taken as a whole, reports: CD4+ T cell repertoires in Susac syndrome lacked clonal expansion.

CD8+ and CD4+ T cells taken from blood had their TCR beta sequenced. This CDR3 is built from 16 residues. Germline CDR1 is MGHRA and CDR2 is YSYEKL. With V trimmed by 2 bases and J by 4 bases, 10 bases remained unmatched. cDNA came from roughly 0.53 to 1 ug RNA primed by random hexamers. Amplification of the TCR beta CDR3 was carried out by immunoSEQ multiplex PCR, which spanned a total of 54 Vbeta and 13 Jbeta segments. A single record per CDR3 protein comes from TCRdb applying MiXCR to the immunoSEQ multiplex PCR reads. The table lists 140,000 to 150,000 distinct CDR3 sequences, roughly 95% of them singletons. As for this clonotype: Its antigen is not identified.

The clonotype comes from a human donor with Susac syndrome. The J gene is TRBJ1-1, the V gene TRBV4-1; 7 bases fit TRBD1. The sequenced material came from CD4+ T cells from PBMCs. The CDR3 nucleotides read TGCGCCAGCAGCCAACTTCACAGGGGTGTTGGCACTGAAGCTTTCTTT. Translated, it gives CASSQLHRGVGTEAFF.